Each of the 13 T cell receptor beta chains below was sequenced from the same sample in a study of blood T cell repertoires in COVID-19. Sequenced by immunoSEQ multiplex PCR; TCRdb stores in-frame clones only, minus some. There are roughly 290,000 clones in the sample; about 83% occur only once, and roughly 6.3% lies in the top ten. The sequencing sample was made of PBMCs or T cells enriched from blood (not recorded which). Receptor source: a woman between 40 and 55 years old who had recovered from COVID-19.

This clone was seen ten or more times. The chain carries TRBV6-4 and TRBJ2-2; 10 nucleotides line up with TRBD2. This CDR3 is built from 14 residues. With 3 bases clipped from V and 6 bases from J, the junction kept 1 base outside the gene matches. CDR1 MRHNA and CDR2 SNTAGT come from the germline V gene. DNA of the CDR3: TGTGCCAGCAGTGAAGCGGGAGGGCCCGGGGAGCTGTTTTTT. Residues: CASSEAGGPGELFF.

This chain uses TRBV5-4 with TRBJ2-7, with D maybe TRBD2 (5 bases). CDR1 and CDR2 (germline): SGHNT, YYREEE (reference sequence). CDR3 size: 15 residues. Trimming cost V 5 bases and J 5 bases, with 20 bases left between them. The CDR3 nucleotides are TGTGCCAGCAGTCCCCCCGGGGTAGCTAGGAACGAGCAGTACTTC. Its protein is CASSPPGVARNEQYF.

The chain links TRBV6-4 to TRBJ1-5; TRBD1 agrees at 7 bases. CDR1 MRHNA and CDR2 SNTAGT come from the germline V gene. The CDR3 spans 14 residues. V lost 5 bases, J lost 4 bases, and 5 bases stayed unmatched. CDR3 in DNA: TGTGCCAGCAGTCCTCAACAGGGGAATCAGCCCCAGCATTTT. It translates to CASSPQQGNQPQHF.

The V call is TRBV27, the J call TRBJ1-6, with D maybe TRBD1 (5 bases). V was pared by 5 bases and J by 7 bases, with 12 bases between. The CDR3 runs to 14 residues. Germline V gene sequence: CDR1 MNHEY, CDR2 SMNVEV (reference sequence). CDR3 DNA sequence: TGTGCCAGCAGTGTGTGGCAGGGCAATTCACCCCTCCACTTT. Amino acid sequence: CASSVWQGNSPLHF.

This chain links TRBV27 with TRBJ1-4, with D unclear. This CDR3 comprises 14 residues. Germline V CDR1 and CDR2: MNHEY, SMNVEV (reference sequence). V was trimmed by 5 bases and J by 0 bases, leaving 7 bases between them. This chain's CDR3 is CASSPVATNEKLFF. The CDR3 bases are TGTGCCAGCAGTCCGGTTGCAACTAATGAAAAACTGTTTTTT.

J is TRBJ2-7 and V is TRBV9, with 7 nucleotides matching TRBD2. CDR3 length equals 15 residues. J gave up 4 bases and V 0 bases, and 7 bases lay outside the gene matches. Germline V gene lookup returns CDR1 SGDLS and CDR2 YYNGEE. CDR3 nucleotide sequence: TGTGCCAGCAGCGTAGGCGCGGGAGTTTATTACGAGCAGTACTTC. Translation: CASSVGAGVYYEQYF.

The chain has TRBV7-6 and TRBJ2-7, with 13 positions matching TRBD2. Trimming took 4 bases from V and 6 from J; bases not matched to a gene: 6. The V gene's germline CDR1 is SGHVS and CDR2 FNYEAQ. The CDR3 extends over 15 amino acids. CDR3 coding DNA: TGTGCCAGCAGCTATGGACTAGCGGGAGTAACCGAGCAGTACTTC. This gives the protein CASSYGLAGVTEQYF. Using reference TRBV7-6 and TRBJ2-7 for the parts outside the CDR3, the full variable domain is GAGVSQSPRYKVTKRGQDVALRCDPISGHVSLYWYRQALGQGPEFLTYFNYEAQQDKSGLPNDRFSAERPEGSISTLTIQRTEQRDSAMYRCASSYGLAGVTEQYFGPGTRLTVT.

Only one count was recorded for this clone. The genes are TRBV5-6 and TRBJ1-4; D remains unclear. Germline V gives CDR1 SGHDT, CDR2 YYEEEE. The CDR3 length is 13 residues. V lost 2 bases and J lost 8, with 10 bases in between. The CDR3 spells CASSFPHGEKLFF. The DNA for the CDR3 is TGTGCCAGCAGCTTCCCGCACGGGGAAAAACTGTTTTTT.

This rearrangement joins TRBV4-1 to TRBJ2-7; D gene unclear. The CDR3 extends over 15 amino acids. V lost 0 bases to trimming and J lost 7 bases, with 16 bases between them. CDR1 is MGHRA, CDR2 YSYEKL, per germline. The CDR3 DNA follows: TGCGCCAGCAGCCAAGAAGGCAGGCCGGTTTTTGAGCAGTACTTC. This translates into CASSQEGRPVFEQYF.

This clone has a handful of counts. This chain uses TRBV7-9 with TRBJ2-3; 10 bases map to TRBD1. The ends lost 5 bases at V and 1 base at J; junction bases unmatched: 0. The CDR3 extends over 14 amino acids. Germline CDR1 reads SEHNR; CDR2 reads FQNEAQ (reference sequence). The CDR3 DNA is TGTGCCAGCAGCGGACAGGGGGGCACAGATACGCAGTATTTT. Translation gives CASSGQGGTDTQYF.

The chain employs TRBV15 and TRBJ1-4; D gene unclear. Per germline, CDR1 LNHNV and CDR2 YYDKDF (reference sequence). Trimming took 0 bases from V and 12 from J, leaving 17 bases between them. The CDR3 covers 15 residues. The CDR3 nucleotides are TGTGCCACCAGCAGAGATTGGAGGTCGGAGAAGGAACTGTTTTTT. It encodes CATSRDWRSEKELFF.

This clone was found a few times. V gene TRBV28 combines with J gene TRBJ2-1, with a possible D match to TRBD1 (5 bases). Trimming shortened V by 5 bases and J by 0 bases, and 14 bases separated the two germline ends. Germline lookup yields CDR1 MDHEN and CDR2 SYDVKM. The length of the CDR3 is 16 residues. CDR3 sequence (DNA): TGTGCCAGCAGTGACCCCCAGGGAAACTCCTACAATGAGCAGTTCTTC. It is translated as CASSDPQGNSYNEQFF.

The CDR3 DNA reads TGTGCCAGCAGTCCAGGGGAATATCAGCCCCAGCATTTT. It translates to CASSPGEYQPQHF. V usage is TRBV28 and J usage is TRBJ1-5; weak D call: TRBD1 (6 bases). The length of the CDR3 is 13 residues. The V and J ends lost 5 bases and 5 bases respectively, with 10 bases between them. CDR1 and CDR2 (germline): MDHEN, SYDVKM.